This T cell receptor (beta chain) was profiled in a study of blood T cell repertoires in COVID-19. In the authors' workflow: Counts of nucleated cells, estimated from reference gene primer amplification, were obtained. Here immunoSEQ multiplex PCR was the method, and the copy in TCRdb shows in-frame clones only, minus some. V, J and clone size are those of that table, while D and trimming were read from the DNA. The sample has tens of thousands of clones; about 91% are singletons. The CDR3 runs 14 residues. Germline CDR1 MDHEN, CDR2 SYDVKM. With 2 bases removed from V and 4 bases from J, the gap between germline ends came to 11 bases.

This rearrangement joins TRBV28 to TRBJ1-1, with D possibly matching TRBD1 (6 bases). This receptor was taken from a woman aged 55 to 70 with active or convalescent COVID-19. The sequencing input was peripheral blood. The CDR3 protein is CASSLMGGRTEAFF. In nucleotides, the CDR3 is TGTGCCAGCAGTTTAATGGGGGGGCGCACTGAAGCTTTCTTT.